This T cell receptor (beta chain) was recorded in a study of shared clonotypes between healthy human individuals. Study-wide background: Sampling drew on donors who were a couple of women and three men aged 18 to 49.

CD8 cells classed as naive were CD45RO-negative and positively selected for CCR7, excluding terminally differentiated effector memory CD45RA+ cells. Adult donors, all healthy and HIV-negative, had no recent acute infections or vaccinations. The test was conducted at deep level. Only in-frame clones appear in the TCRdb table, and some are missing; sequencing was by immunoSEQ multiplex PCR. The profile covers about 600,000 clones, with about 95% appearing a single time and 0.085% to 0.11% taken by the ten largest. Germline V lookup: CDR1 SGHAT, CDR2 FQNNGV. With V trimmed by 0 bases and J by 4 bases, 6 bases remained unmatched. The CDR3 runs 16 residues.

The specimen was naive CD8+ T cells sorted from blood. The J gene is TRBJ2-1, the V gene TRBV11-2, with 7 bases that match TRBD2. The TCR sequence derives from a woman aged 25 to 39 in good health. The CDR3 protein is CASSLDAGALYNEQFF. As DNA, the CDR3 is TGTGCCAGCAGCTTAGATGCGGGAGCCCTATACAATGAGCAGTTCTTC.